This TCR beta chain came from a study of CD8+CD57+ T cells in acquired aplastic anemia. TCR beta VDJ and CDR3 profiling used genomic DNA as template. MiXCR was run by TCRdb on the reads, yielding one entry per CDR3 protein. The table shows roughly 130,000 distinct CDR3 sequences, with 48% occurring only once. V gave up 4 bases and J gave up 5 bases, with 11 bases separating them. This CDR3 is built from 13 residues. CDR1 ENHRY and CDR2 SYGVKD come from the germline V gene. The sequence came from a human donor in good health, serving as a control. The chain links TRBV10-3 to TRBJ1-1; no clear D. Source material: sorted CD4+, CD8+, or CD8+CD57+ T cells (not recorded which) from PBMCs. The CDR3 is CAISAAGGTEAFF. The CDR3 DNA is TGTGCCATCAGTGCAGCCGGTGGGACTGAAGCTTTCTTT.